The rows below give T cell receptor beta chains drawn from one sample of a study of shared T cell receptors in the human thymus. Libraries were prepared by immunoSEQ multiplex PCR; TCRdb keeps only in-frame clonotypes and omits some of them. The table records a few hundred thousand clones, 85% to 95% of them present only once. Sequencing was carried out using thymocytes. These receptor sequences come from a human donor. Both conserved end residues are part of each CDR3. The order of the fields is CDR3 protein, CDR3 DNA, J gene, clone size, D gene, V gene. D genes are given only for firm matches. Clone size is shown for a subset of rows, as once, few, many or a class of expanded clone.

CDR3: CASSTQRGTQYF
DNA: TGTGCCAGCAGCACCCAGAGGGGTACGCAGTATTTT
J: TRBJ2-3
size: -
D: -
V: TRBV14

CDR3: CASSSPTGCEQYF
DNA: TGTGCCAGCAGCTCACCAACAGGGTGCGAGCAGTACTTC
J: TRBJ2-7
size: -
D: -
V: TRBV11-2

CDR3: CASSGDWRGHEQFF
DNA: TGCGCCAGCAGCGGGGACTGGCGGGGACATGAGCAGTTCTTC
J: TRBJ2-1
size: once
D: -
V: TRBV5-1

CDR3: CASSTGQGERNQPQHF
DNA: TGTGCCAGTAGTACGGGACAGGGGGAACGTAATCAGCCCCAGCATTTT
J: TRBJ1-5
size: -
D: TRBD1
V: TRBV19

CDR3: CASTSGEGGGTEAFF
DNA: TGTGCCAGCACCTCCGGGGAAGGCGGGGGGACTGAAGCTTTCTTT
J: TRBJ1-1
size: -
D: -
V: TRBV6-5

CDR3: CASSGGVGGSYNEQFF
DNA: TGTGCCAGCAGCGGGGGCGTGGGGGGCTCCTACAATGAGCAGTTCTTC
J: TRBJ2-1
size: -
D: -
V: TRBV5-8

CDR3: CATSLLRQGCSYEQYF
DNA: TGTGCCACCAGCCTCCTTCGACAGGGCTGCTCCTACGAGCAGTACTTC
J: TRBJ2-7
size: -
D: TRBD1
V: TRBV15

CDR3: CASTRTGYNEQFF
DNA: TGTGCCAGTACTAGGACGGGGTACAATGAGCAGTTCTTC
J: TRBJ2-1
size: -
D: -
V: TRBV19

CDR3: CASSQDRENPFLQYF
DNA: TGCGCCAGCAGCCAAGATAGGGAAAACCCCTTTTTGCAGTACTTC
J: TRBJ2-7
size: -
D: -
V: TRBV4-1

CDR3: CASSPTGSEGNEQFF
DNA: TGCGCCAGCAGCCCCACCGGGTCGGAGGGCAATGAGCAGTTCTTC
J: TRBJ2-1
size: few
D: -
V: TRBV4-3

CDR3: CASSTTSDYNEQFF
DNA: TGTGCCAGCAGCACCACTAGCGACTACAATGAGCAGTTCTTC
J: TRBJ2-1
size: -
D: TRBD2
V: TRBV13

CDR3: CASSPTGPKEKLFF
DNA: TGCGCCAGCAGCCCGACGGGCCCTAAGGAAAAACTGTTTTTT
J: TRBJ1-4
size: once
D: -
V: TRBV5-1

CDR3: CASSLALGLAGAGETQYF
DNA: TGTGCCAGCAGCTTAGCCCTAGGACTAGCGGGGGCAGGAGAGACCCAGTACTTC
J: TRBJ2-5
size: -
D: TRBD2
V: TRBV7-9

CDR3: CASSRQTGVRLWRELFF
DNA: TGCGCCAGCAGCCGCCAGACGGGCGTTCGGCTGTGGAGGGAGCTGTTTTTT
J: TRBJ2-2
size: -
D: -
V: TRBV4-3

CDR3: CASSPAPRRAPETQYF
DNA: TGTGCCAGCAGTCCAGCCCCCAGACGGGCGCCGGAGACCCAGTACTTC
J: TRBJ2-5
size: -
D: -
V: TRBV7-2

CDR3: CASSDRGNIYNEQFF
DNA: TGTGCCAGCAGTGATCGCGGGAATATCTACAATGAGCAGTTCTTC
J: TRBJ2-1
size: -
D: -
V: TRBV2

CDR3: CATSLRASGYNEQFF
DNA: TGTGCCACCAGCCTAAGGGCTAGCGGGTACAATGAGCAGTTCTTC
J: TRBJ2-1
size: -
D: TRBD2
V: TRBV15

CDR3: CASSEGGHYGYTF
DNA: TGTGCCAGCAGTGAAGGGGGGCACTATGGCTACACCTTC
J: TRBJ1-2
size: -
D: -
V: TRBV2

CDR3: CASSQAEGGRNTGELFF
DNA: TGTGCCAGCAGCCAGGCCGAGGGGGGACGGAACACCGGGGAGCTGTTTTTT
J: TRBJ2-2
size: -
D: -
V: TRBV14

CDR3: CASTPSDHNEQFF
DNA: TGTGCCAGCACCCCTAGCGACCACAATGAGCAGTTCTTC
J: TRBJ2-1
size: -
D: -
V: TRBV7-9

CDR3: CASSLTVSRLGETQYF
DNA: TGTGCCAGCAGTTTAACCGTCAGCCGACTCGGGGAGACCCAGTACTTC
J: TRBJ2-5
size: -
D: -
V: TRBV28